A single sample is the source of the 5 T cell receptor beta chains below, sequenced in a study of metastatic and nonmetastatic thyroid tumors. No treatment had been given to any patient before thyroid surgery. TCRdb re-clonotyped the PCR reads through MiXCR. Here the sample spans some 45,000 clones, roughly 15% being singletons. Input material: blood. The receptors derive from a female donor with papillary thyroid cancer or a benign thyroid nodule (not recorded which). Some clones in this sample may be carry-over from other donors' samples.

This clone was counted at least ten times. V gene TRBV28 combines with J gene TRBJ1-5, with 8 bases that match TRBD1. Germline V lookup: CDR1 MDHEN, CDR2 SYDVKM. V shed 6 bases and J 7 bases; nucleotides not matched to a gene: 11. CDR3 length equals 15 residues. The chain's CDR3 is CASSPRQGRRQPQHF. The CDR3 DNA follows: TGTGCCAGCAGCCCCAGACAGGGGAGGAGGCAGCCCCAGCATTTT.

The J gene is TRBJ2-7, the V gene TRBV15; 9 bases align to TRBD1. Per the germline V gene, CDR1 is LNHNV and CDR2 is YYDKDF (reference sequence). Unmatched junction bases numbered 4, after V lost 1 base and J lost 3 bases. The CDR3 runs 15 residues. The DNA for the CDR3 is TGTGCCACCAGCAGAGGGGACAGGGAGGACTACGAGCAGTACTTC. This encodes CATSRGDREDYEQYF.

The V call is TRBV30, the J call TRBJ1-1; D is ambiguous. V gave up 3 bases and J gave up 3 bases, with 2 bases separating them. Germline CDR1 and CDR2: GTSNPN and SVGIG (reference sequence). This CDR3 spans 10 amino acids. As DNA, the CDR3 is TGTGCCTGGAGGGACACTGAAGCTTTCTTT. It translates to CAWRDTEAFF. The entire variable domain, with the rest obtained from reference TRBV30 and TRBJ1-1, is as follows: SQTIHQWPATLVQPVGSPLSLECTVEGTSNPNLYWYRQAAGRGLQLLFYSVGIGQISSEVPQNLSASRPQDRQFILSSKKLLLSDSGFYLCAWRDTEAFFGQGTRLTVV.

As to this clone: Since a much larger clone is just one base distant, this may be a read error. The CDR3 does not end in the conserved phenylalanine or tryptophan, so this is likely a read error. This rearrangement joins TRBV29-1 to TRBJ2-4; D is unclear. CDR3 size: 11 residues. Per germline, CDR1 SQVTM and CDR2 ANQGSEA. V was shortened by 4 bases and J by 7 bases, with 8 bases between the two germline ends. The CDR3 DNA reads as TGCAGCGTTGGGGCGAGGAACATTCAGTACCTC. This encodes CSVGARNIQYL.

This clone was recorded at least ten times. The genes are TRBV20-1 and TRBJ2-5; unclear D gene. Germline V gives CDR1 DFQATT, CDR2 SNEGSKA (reference sequence). V was cut by 0 bases and J by 5 bases, with 7 bases left in between. This CDR3 region has 12 residues. The CDR3 coding sequence is TGCAGTGCTAGAGACTTAGGGGAGACCCAGTACTTC. It translates to CSARDLGETQYF.